This is a list of T cell receptor beta chains from one sample in a study of control samples from healthy donors and cancer patients. Repertoires were generated with immunoSEQ multiplex PCR, while TCRdb's copy carries only in-frame clones and drops some. The sample yields some 120,000 clones, roughly nine tenths seen once. Source material: blood. The receptors stem from a woman aged 18-30 years in good health. CDR3s leave out the opening cysteine and the closing phenylalanine or tryptophan. The order of the fields is CDR3 protein, J gene, V gene, D gene. D genes are given only for firm matches.

CDR3aa: ASSLGPTRGPSGNTIY
j_gene: TRBJ1-3
v_gene: TRBV5-1
d_gene: NA

CDR3aa: ASSSGGFGYT
j_gene: TRBJ1-2
v_gene: TRBV28
d_gene: NA

CDR3aa: ASSLRGASAEAF
j_gene: TRBJ1-1
v_gene: TRBV27
d_gene: NA

CDR3aa: ASTMDGRVGKINTGELF
j_gene: TRBJ2-2
v_gene: TRBV27
d_gene: NA

CDR3aa: ASSPPQAGELF
j_gene: TRBJ2-2
v_gene: TRBV28
d_gene: NA

CDR3aa: ASSLYGGGGVTEAF
j_gene: TRBJ1-1
v_gene: TRBV28
d_gene: TRBD1

CDR3aa: ASSETTNEKLF
j_gene: TRBJ1-4
v_gene: TRBV18
d_gene: NA

CDR3aa: ASSTGMDGYT
j_gene: TRBJ1-2
v_gene: TRBV28
d_gene: NA

CDR3aa: ASSQVLSGGVAGEQETQY
j_gene: TRBJ2-5
v_gene: TRBV4-3
d_gene: TRBD2

CDR3aa: ASSVAGGAGRHYEQY
j_gene: TRBJ2-7
v_gene: TRBV9
d_gene: TRBD2

CDR3aa: ASSTRVAGRYNEQF
j_gene: TRBJ2-1
v_gene: TRBV6-2/TRBV6-3
d_gene: NA